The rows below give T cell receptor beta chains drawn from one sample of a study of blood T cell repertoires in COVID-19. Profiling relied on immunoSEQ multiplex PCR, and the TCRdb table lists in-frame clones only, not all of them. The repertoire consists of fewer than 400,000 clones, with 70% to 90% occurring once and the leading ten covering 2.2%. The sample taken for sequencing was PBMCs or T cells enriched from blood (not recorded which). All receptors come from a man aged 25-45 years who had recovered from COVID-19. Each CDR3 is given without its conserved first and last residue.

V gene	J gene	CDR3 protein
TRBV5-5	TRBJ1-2	ASDQGARGYT
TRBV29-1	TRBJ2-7	SVAQGQATYEQY
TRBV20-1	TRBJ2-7	SVGLLYEQY
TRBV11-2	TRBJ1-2	ASSLGEEAVYGYT
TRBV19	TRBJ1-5	ASSTLTGGPLNQPQH
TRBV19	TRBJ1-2	ASSIEGEAGYT
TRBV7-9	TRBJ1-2	ASSLEGGAGGYT
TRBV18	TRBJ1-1	ASSPRTSNTEAF
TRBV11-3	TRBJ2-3	ASSLDYRTDTQY
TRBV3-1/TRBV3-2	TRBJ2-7	ASSQYMGLTWGEQY
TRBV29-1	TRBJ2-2	SGGQGANTGELF
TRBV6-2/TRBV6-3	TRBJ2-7	ASSYSSGLAGAYEQY
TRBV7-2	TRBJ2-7	ASSLNQGAVYEQY
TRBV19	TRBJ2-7	ASSARGTGTSGVYEQY
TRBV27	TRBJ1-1	ASTSGRKGNTEAF
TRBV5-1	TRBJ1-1	ASSQGSAGTEAF
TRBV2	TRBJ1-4	ASSEYEGAEVEKLF
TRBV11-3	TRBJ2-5	ASSLSPGEGETQY
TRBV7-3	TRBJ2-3	ASSPLAGEVIDTQY
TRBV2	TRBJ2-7	ASSAQFSYEQY
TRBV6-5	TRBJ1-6	ASSSSQGLGNSPLH
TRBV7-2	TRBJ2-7	ASSLATSGGPYEQY
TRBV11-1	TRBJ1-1	ASSLFQGNTEAF
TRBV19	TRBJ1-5	ATSDVQAGAQPQH
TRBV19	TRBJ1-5	ASTLAGNQPQH
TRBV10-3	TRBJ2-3	AITPGLESASTQY
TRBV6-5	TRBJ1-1	ASGTKVIITEAF
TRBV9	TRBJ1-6	ASSVVGQSNSPLH
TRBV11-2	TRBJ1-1	ASSWTGDTEAF
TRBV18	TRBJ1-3	ASSPPGQGALSGNTIY
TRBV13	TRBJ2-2	ASSSPLGGRTGELF
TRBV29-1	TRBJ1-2	SVEDPYDRTANYGYT
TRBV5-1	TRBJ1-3	ASSLTGNSGNTIY
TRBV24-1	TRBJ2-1	ATSEIAGASYNEQF
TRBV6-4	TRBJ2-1	ASSRTGGDEQF
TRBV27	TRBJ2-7	ARQGAYEQY
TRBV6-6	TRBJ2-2	ASSLESIGSSGGELF
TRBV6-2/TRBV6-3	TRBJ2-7	ASSFLTGGVDEQY
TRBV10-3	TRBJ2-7	AISAGTRYEQY
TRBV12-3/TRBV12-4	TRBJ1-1	ASSWAGNTEAF
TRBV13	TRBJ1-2	ASSFGTGDGYT
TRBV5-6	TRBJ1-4	ASSYYRATNEKLF